This T cell receptor beta chain appears in the sequencing data of a study of blood T cell repertoires in COVID-19. Data came from immunoSEQ multiplex PCR; TCRdb stores just in-frame clones and leaves some out. The sample has roughly 250,000 clones, roughly 85% seen once. CDR1 is MNHEY, CDR2 SMNVEV, per germline (reference sequence). The V end was cut by 0 bases, the J end by 4 bases, with 13 bases between. This CDR3 region has 16 residues. This clonotype originated in a woman in her thirties or forties who had been exposed to COVID-19. The chain recombines TRBV27 with TRBJ2-1; possibly TRBD2 for D (5 bases). Sequencing was done on a sample of PBMCs or T cells enriched from blood (not recorded which). The CDR3 nucleotides are TGTGCCAGCAGTTTATCAACAGCGGTACTTTACAATGAGCAGTTCTTC. Its protein product is CASSLSTAVLYNEQFF.